This T cell receptor (beta chain) originates from a study of T cell responses to AZD1222 COVID-19 vaccine. Findings of the study overall: No repertoire was sampled before or during the peak T cell response, only after it. Baseline antibody screening turned up just a handful of seropositive AZD1222 recipients. The span of vaccine-associated CD4 TCRs extended across spike, with dominance at 160-218 and 743-854.

V trimming: 5 bases; J trimming: 3 bases; junction bases outside the gene matches: 8. Germline V lookup: CDR1 MNHEY, CDR2 SMNVEV (reference sequence). The CDR3 has 17 amino acids. Notes on this clone: Its antigen is still unknown.

Some clones are missing from TCRdb's copy, which holds only in-frame ones; the method was immunoSEQ multiplex PCR. This table holds roughly 79,000 clones, about 72% found once. The gene calls are TRBV27 and TRBJ2-3; 13 bases are shared with TRBD2. The sequence derives from an adult in good health. The sample here was peripheral blood, taken on day 0 of AZD1222 vaccination. Written as DNA, the CDR3 is TGTGCCAGCAGTGGCAGGACTAGCGGGAGAATGACAGATACGCAGTATTTT. It yields the protein CASSGRTSGRMTDTQYF.